This TCR beta chain was documented in a study of blood T cell repertoires in COVID-19. CDR1 and CDR2 (germline): MNHNS, SASEGT. J was trimmed by 10 bases and V by 2 bases; bases with no gene match: 5. The CDR3 contains 13 residues. Resolution of symptoms, clearance, or two negative PCRs was present in recovered Cohort 3 donors. The table came from immunoSEQ multiplex PCR; TCRdb's copy has only in-frame clones and leaves some out. The sample contains roughly 160,000 clones, more than 85% of which appear only once. The receptor comes from a woman aged 45-60 years who had recovered from COVID-19. The chain recombines TRBV6-1 with TRBJ2-1, with 7 bases aligning to TRBD2. Sequencing input: PBMCs or T cells enriched from blood (not recorded which). DNA of the CDR3: TGTGCCAGCAGTGAACAACCAGCGGGAGAGCAGTTCTTC. Its translation: CASSEQPAGEQFF.